The T cell receptor (beta chain) described here comes from a study of shared clonotypes between healthy human individuals. Concerning this clone itself: The antigen is not known.

Every subset had its genomic DNA shared out evenly among several immunoSEQ plates. The assay was immunoSEQ multiplex PCR, and TCRdb's table has in-frame clones only and misses some. The sample has roughly 890,000 clones, 80% to 95% seen once. Overall study results and limits: Sharing across four donors was highest in naive CD4 (around 5%) and lowest in memory CD8 (about 0.4%). Generally, naive subsets (rather than memory subsets) showed larger estimated richness.

Trimming cost V 5 bases and J 9 bases, with 25 bases left between them. The V gene's germline CDR1 is SGHTA and CDR2 FQGNSA. The CDR3 runs to 16 residues. Only CD45RO-negative cells positively selected for CCR7 counted as naive CD8 cells, so terminally differentiated effector memory CD45RA+ cells were excluded. This sequence joins TRBV7-2 and TRBJ2-5, with a tentative D call TRBD2 (5 bases). Sequencing was performed on naive CD8+ T cells sorted from blood. This receptor was identified in a man aged 25-45 years in good health. The CDR3 here is CASSVMGRRNERAQYF. The CDR3 nucleotides read TGTGCCAGCAGCGTGATGGGCAGGAGGAACGAGAGGGCCCAGTACTTC.